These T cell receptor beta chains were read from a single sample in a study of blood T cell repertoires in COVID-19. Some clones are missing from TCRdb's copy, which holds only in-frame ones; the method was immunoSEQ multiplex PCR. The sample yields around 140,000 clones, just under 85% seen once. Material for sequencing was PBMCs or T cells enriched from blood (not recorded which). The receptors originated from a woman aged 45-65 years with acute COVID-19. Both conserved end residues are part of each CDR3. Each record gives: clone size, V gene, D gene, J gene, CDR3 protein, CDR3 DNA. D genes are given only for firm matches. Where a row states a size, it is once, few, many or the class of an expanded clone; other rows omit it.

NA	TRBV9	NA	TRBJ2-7	CASSPGTVQGEQYF	TGTGCCAGCAGCCCCGGGACCGTACAGGGCGAGCAGTACTTC
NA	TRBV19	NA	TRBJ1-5	CASSIQGSNQPQHF	TGTGCCAGTAGTATCCAGGGAAGCAATCAGCCCCAGCATTTT
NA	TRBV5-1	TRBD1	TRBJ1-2	CASSFQGEGYTF	TGCGCCAGCAGCTTCCAGGGGGAGGGCTACACCTTC
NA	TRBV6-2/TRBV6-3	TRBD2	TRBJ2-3	CASSTPSGKGTDTQYF	TGTGCCAGCAGTACACCTAGCGGGAAAGGAACAGATACGCAGTATTTT
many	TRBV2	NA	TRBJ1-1	CASSEVRAFF	TGTGCCAGCAGTGAAGTACGGGCTTTCTTT
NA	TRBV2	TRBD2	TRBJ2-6	CASTSSGKTGANVLTF	TGTGCCAGCACCTCTAGCGGGAAAACTGGGGCCAACGTCCTGACTTTC
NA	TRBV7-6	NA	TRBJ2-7	CASSRTPGEEQYF	TGTGCCAGCAGCCGCACGCCAGGGGAGGAGCAGTACTTC
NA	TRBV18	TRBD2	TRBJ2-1	CASSPEQAGGNNEQFF	TGTGCCAGCTCACCAGAACAAGCGGGAGGGAACAATGAGCAGTTCTTC
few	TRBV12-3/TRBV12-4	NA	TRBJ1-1	CASSLNRDEAFF	TGTGCCAGCAGTCTCAACAGAGATGAAGCTTTCTTT
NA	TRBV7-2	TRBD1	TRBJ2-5	CASSGVWDRGQETQYF	TGTGCCAGCAGCGGAGTTTGGGACAGGGGGCAAGAGACCCAGTACTTC
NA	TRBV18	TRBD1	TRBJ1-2	CASSPRGTGAYGYTF	TGTGCCAGCTCACCACGCGGGACAGGGGCCTATGGCTACACCTTC
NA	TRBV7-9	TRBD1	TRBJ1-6	CASTEWGTGAIPLHF	TGTGCCAGCACCGAATGGGGTACAGGGGCCATTCCCCTCCACTTT
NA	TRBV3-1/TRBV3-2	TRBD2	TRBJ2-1	CASSRPGTSGYNEQFF	TGTGCCAGCAGCCGCCCCGGGACTAGCGGGTACAATGAGCAGTTCTTC
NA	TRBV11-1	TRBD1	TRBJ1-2	CASRGTGSPGGYTF	TGTGCCAGCAGGGGGACAGGCAGCCCTGGTGGCTACACCTTC
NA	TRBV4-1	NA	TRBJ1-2	CASSQDEWSDNYGYTF	TGCGCCAGCAGCCAAGATGAGTGGTCCGATAACTATGGCTACACCTTC
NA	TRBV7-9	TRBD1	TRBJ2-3	CASSSGTGGGTQYF	TGTGCCAGCAGCTCCGGGACAGGGGGGGGTACGCAGTATTTT
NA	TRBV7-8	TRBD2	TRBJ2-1	CASSPYSGTSGNEQFF	TGTGCCAGCAGCCCTTACTCCGGGACTAGCGGCAATGAGCAGTTCTTC
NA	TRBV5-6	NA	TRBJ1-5	CASSFRAGQAQHF	TGTGCCAGCAGCTTCAGGGCAGGCCAGGCCCAGCATTTT
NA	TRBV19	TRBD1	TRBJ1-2	CASSGQGVDGYTF	TGTGCCAGTAGTGGTCAGGGGGTGGATGGCTACACCTTC
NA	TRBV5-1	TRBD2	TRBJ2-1	CASSLDAGGPNEQFF	TGCGCCAGCAGCTTGGACGCGGGAGGGCCCAATGAGCAGTTCTTC
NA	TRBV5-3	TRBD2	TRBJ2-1	CARSYSPGLANEQFF	TGTGCCAGAAGCTATAGTCCGGGACTAGCAAATGAGCAGTTCTTC
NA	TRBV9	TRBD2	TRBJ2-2	CASSVALKTSGNLELFF	TGTGCCAGCAGCGTAGCCCTCAAGACTAGCGGGAACCTGGAGCTGTTTTTT
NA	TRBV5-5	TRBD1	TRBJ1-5	CASSLDGQGNQPQHF	TGTGCCAGCAGCTTGGATGGACAGGGGAATCAGCCCCAGCATTTT
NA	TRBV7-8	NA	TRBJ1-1	CASSRRGFTEAFF	TGTGCCAGCAGCCGTCGGGGTTTCACTGAAGCTTTCTTT
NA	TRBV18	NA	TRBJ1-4	CASSPRTVYNEKLFF	TGTGCCAGCTCACCACGGACAGTGTATAATGAAAAACTGTTTTTT
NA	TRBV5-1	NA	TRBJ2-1	CASSLVVGGSYNEQFF	TGCGCCAGCAGCTTGGTAGTCGGGGGCTCCTACAATGAGCAGTTCTTC
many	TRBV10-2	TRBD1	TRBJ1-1	CASSRPGTGVGTEAFF	TGCGCCAGCAGCCGTCCCGGGACAGGGGTAGGCACTGAAGCTTTCTTT
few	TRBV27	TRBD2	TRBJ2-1	CASSPTRRRGKHNEQFF	TGTGCCAGCAGTCCCACTAGGCGGCGGGGGAAACACAATGAGCAGTTCTTC
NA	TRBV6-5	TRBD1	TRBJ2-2	CASSGQENTGELFF	TGTGCCAGCAGCGGACAGGAGAACACCGGGGAGCTGTTTTTT
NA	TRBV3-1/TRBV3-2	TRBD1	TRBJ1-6	CASRLGQFNSPLHF	TGTGCCAGCAGATTGGGACAGTTTAATTCACCCCTCCACTTT
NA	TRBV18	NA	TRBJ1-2	CASSPRQELYGYTF	TGTGCCAGCTCACCCCGACAGGAACTCTATGGCTACACCTTC
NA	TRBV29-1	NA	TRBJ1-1	CSVTGNTEAFF	TGCAGCGTGACAGGAAACACTGAAGCTTTCTTT
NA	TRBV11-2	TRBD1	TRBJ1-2	CASSLDRDRGLANYGYTF	TGTGCCAGCAGCTTAGATCGGGACAGAGGATTAGCTAACTATGGCTACACCTTC
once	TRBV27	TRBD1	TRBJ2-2	CASSRAGTGPGELFF	TGTGCCAGCAGTCGAGCAGGGACAGGGCCCGGGGAGCTGTTTTTT
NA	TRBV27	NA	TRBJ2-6	CASSSSWQGAGANVLTF	TGTGCCAGCAGTTCTTCTTGGCAAGGGGCTGGGGCCAACGTCCTGACTTTC
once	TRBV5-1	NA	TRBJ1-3	CASSLRAGTSSGNTIYF	TGCGCCAGCAGCTTAAGAGCGGGGACCAGCTCTGGAAACACCATATATTTT
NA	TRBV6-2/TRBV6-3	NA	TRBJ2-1	CASSDPTGYNEQFF	TGTGCCAGCAGTGACCCGACAGGATACAATGAGCAGTTCTTC
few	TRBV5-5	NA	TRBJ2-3	CASSLQTDTQYF	TGTGCCAGCAGCTTACAAACAGATACGCAGTATTTT
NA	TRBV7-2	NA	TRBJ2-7	CASSLANYEQYF	TGTGCCAGCAGCTTAGCCAACTACGAGCAGTACTTC
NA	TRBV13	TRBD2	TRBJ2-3	CASSFRMNLAGKDTQYF	TGTGCCAGCAGCTTCCGTATGAACCTAGCGGGAAAGGATACGCAGTATTTT
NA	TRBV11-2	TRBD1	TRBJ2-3	CASTESPGQAADTQYF	TGTGCCAGCACCGAAAGCCCCGGACAGGCGGCAGATACGCAGTATTTT
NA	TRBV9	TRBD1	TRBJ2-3	CASSSGRTGGTDTQYF	TGTGCCAGCAGCTCAGGAAGGACAGGGGGCACAGATACGCAGTATTTT